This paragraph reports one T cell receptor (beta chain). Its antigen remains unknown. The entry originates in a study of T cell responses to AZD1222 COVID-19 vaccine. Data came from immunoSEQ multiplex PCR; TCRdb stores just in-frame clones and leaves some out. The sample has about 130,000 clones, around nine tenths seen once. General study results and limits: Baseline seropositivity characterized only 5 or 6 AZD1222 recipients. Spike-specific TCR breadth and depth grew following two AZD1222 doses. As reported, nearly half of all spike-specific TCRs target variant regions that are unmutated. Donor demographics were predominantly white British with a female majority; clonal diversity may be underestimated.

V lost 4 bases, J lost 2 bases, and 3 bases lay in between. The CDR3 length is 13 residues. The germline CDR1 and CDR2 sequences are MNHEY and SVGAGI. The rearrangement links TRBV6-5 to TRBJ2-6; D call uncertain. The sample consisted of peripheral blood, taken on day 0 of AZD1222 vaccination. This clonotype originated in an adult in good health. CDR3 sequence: CASSLTGANVLTF. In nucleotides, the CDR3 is TGTGCCAGCAGTTTGACTGGGGCCAACGTCCTGACTTTC.